This TCR beta chain was sequenced during a study of T cell changes during pregnancy in multiple sclerosis. This table comes from immunoSEQ multiplex PCR, and its TCRdb copy is limited to in-frame clones, with some not included. The table shows about 46,000 clones, with about 90% occurring only once. Germline CDR1 reads SQVTM; CDR2 reads ANQGSEA. The CDR3 extends over 14 amino acids. J lost 6 bases, V lost 4 bases, and 8 bases had no gene match. The chain carries TRBV29-1 and TRBJ1-2; 10 nucleotides align to TRBD1. This sequence originates from a female donor with multiple sclerosis, enrolled in a pregnancy study. Sequencing used CD8+ T cells from peripheral blood mononuclear cells, obtained after pregnancy. The CDR3 is CSVGEPGQGHGYTF. In DNA, the CDR3 is TGCAGCGTTGGAGAGCCGGGACAGGGGCATGGCTACACCTTC.